Listed below are T cell receptor beta chains from one sample, sequenced in a study of early T cells in non-severe SARS-CoV-2 infection. TCRdb processed the 5' RACE reads anew with MiXCR; each CDR3 protein has one entry. The data show approximately 48,000 distinct CDR3 sequences, about 9.3% seen once. The sequenced sample consisted of whole blood. Receptors were obtained from an adult who was a healthcare worker with PCR-confirmed SARS-CoV-2 infection or an uninfected control (not recorded which). Both conserved end residues are part of each CDR3. The order of the fields is D gene, clone size, J gene, V gene, CDR3 DNA, CDR3 protein. The D gene is left open where the match is weak. Not all rows give a size; the values are once, few, many and, for expanded clones, a class.

D: .; size: few; J: TRBJ2-1; V: TRBV18; DNA: TGTGCCAGCTCACCACAGGGGATCGGGTCCTACAATGAGCAGTTCTTC; CDR3: CASSPQGIGSYNEQFF
D: .; size: many; J: TRBJ2-5; V: TRBV27; DNA: TGTGCCAGCAGCCCCTTGGGGGGAGTGGAGACCCAGTACTTC; CDR3: CASSPLGGVETQYF
D: .; size: few; J: TRBJ1-5; V: TRBV6-2/TRBV6-3; DNA: TGTGCCAGCAGCTTATTGAGGGGAAATCAGCCCCAGCATTTT; CDR3: CASSLLRGNQPQHF
D: .; size: .; J: TRBJ2-4; V: TRBV5-8; DNA: TGTGCCAGCAGCTTGGGGTACACTGGAGCCAAAAACATTCAGTACTTC; CDR3: CASSLGYTGAKNIQYF
D: TRBD2; size: .; J: TRBJ2-3; V: TRBV28; DNA: TGTGCCAGCGAAATTCCTAGCGGAGGGAGCACAGATACGCAGTATTTT; CDR3: CASEIPSGGSTDTQYF
D: .; size: few; J: TRBJ1-2; V: TRBV6-2/TRBV6-3; DNA: TGTGCCAGCAGTTCTGGACGGTACTATGGCTACACCTTC; CDR3: CASSSGRYYGYTF
D: .; size: few; J: TRBJ2-1; V: TRBV5-1; DNA: TGCGCCAGCAGCTTGGGGACAGCCAATGAGCAGTTCTTC; CDR3: CASSLGTANEQFF
D: TRBD1; size: .; J: TRBJ2-6; V: TRBV27; DNA: TGTGCCAGCAAGTTACAGGGGGTAAGCTCTGGGGCCAACGTCCTGACTTTC; CDR3: CASKLQGVSSGANVLTF
D: .; size: many; J: TRBJ2-7; V: TRBV7-2; DNA: TGTGCCAGCAGCCGGACAGAATCCTACGAGCAGTACTTC; CDR3: CASSRTESYEQYF
D: .; size: .; J: TRBJ1-5; V: TRBV28; DNA: TGTGCCAGCAGTTTATGGGACTTTAGCAATCAGCCCCAGCATTTT; CDR3: CASSLWDFSNQPQHF
D: TRBD1; size: many; J: TRBJ2-7; V: TRBV9; DNA: TGTGCCAGCAGCTTTGGACAGGACGGTAGATCCGAGCAGTACTTC; CDR3: CASSFGQDGRSEQYF
D: TRBD1; size: .; J: TRBJ2-1; V: TRBV12-3/TRBV12-4; DNA: TGTGCCAGCAGTATCGGACAGGGTCTGAGAAATGAGCAGTTCTTC; CDR3: CASSIGQGLRNEQFF
D: .; size: few; J: TRBJ1-1; V: TRBV3-1; DNA: TGTGCCAGCAGCCAACCCGGGACGAACACTGAAGCTTTCTTT; CDR3: CASSQPGTNTEAFF
D: .; size: .; J: TRBJ2-1; V: TRBV19; DNA: TGTGCCAGTAGTATAGATCAGAGCACCAGCTCCTACAATGAGCAGTTCTTC; CDR3: CASSIDQSTSSYNEQFF
D: .; size: many; J: TRBJ2-7; V: TRBV25-1; DNA: TGTGCCAGCAGTGAACCCGGGGGCCGCTCCTACGAGCAGTACTTC; CDR3: CASSEPGGRSYEQYF
D: .; size: many; J: TRBJ2-5; V: TRBV5-5; DNA: TGTGCCAGCAGCCCCGGGGGACAGCTCCAAGAGACCCAGTACTTC; CDR3: CASSPGGQLQETQYF
D: .; size: .; J: TRBJ2-2; V: TRBV5-6; DNA: TGTGCCAGCAGCTTGGCCGGGGCAGGGGGAGGAGCAGGACGCACCGGGGAGCTGTTTTTT; CDR3: CASSLAGAGGGAGRTGELFF
D: TRBD1; size: .; J: TRBJ2-7; V: TRBV5-1; DNA: TGCGCCAGCAGCTTTCCGGACAGGGGGCCCTTTTCCTACGAGCAGTACTTC; CDR3: CASSFPDRGPFSYEQYF
D: TRBD2; size: many; J: TRBJ2-3; V: TRBV7-8; DNA: TGTGCCAGCAGCTTCTTCTTAGCGGGAGGTAGCACAGATACGCAGTATTTT; CDR3: CASSFFLAGGSTDTQYF
D: TRBD1; size: few; J: TRBJ1-4; V: TRBV5-1; DNA: TGCGCCAGCAGCCACGGGACAGGCCCAGCAACTAATGAAAAACTGTTTTTT; CDR3: CASSHGTGPATNEKLFF
D: .; size: many; J: TRBJ2-3; V: TRBV20-1; DNA: TGCAGTGCTAGAGATAGGGGATTCACAGATACGCAGTATTTT; CDR3: CSARDRGFTDTQYF
D: TRBD2; size: many; J: TRBJ2-7; V: TRBV7-9; DNA: TGTGCCAGCAGCTCGGGGAGGGCCTACGAGCAGTACTTC; CDR3: CASSSGRAYEQYF
D: TRBD1; size: .; J: TRBJ1-6; V: TRBV27; DNA: TGTACCAGCAGGGGACAGGGAAATTCACCCCTCCACTTT; CDR3: CTSRGQGNSPLHF
D: .; size: few; J: TRBJ2-1; V: TRBV7-6; DNA: TGTGCCAGCAGCTTAAGCTCGGTGGGGGGAGAGCAGTTCTTC; CDR3: CASSLSSVGGEQFF
D: .; size: .; J: TRBJ1-5; V: TRBV2; DNA: TGTGCCAGCAGTCTCGACGGGACGGGGCAGCCCCAGCATTTT; CDR3: CASSLDGTGQPQHF
D: TRBD2; size: many; J: TRBJ2-1; V: TRBV7-8; DNA: TGTGCCAGCAGCCCACTAATTACTAGCGGGAGTGGTAATGAGCAGTTCTTC; CDR3: CASSPLITSGSGNEQFF
D: TRBD1; size: many; J: TRBJ1-4; V: TRBV5-1; DNA: TGCGCCAGCAGCTCTCGGACAGGGGGAAGTGAAAAACTGTTTTTT; CDR3: CASSSRTGGSEKLFF
D: TRBD2; size: many; J: TRBJ2-7; V: TRBV30; DNA: TGTGCCTGGGAGGAAGCGGGAGTTCCCGAGCAGTACTTC; CDR3: CAWEEAGVPEQYF
D: .; size: .; J: TRBJ1-2; V: TRBV6-5; DNA: TGTGCCAGCAGTAAACAGATCCTCTATGGCTACACCTTC; CDR3: CASSKQILYGYTF
D: TRBD1; size: many; J: TRBJ2-7; V: TRBV7-9; DNA: TGTGCCAGCAGCTTATCCAGGGGGATAAACGAGCAGTACTTC; CDR3: CASSLSRGINEQYF
D: TRBD1; size: medium-sized; J: TRBJ2-7; V: TRBV5-4; DNA: TGTGCCAGCAGCTTACAGGGGACCTACGAGCAGTACTTC; CDR3: CASSLQGTYEQYF
D: TRBD2; size: .; J: TRBJ2-7; V: TRBV11-2; DNA: TGTGCCAGCAGCTCTGGACTAGTCTCTTCCTACGAGCAGTACTTC; CDR3: CASSSGLVSSYEQYF
D: .; size: many; J: TRBJ2-7; V: TRBV7-9; DNA: TGTGCCAGCAGCCTCCCAGGAGCCGGGGAGCAGTACTTC; CDR3: CASSLPGAGEQYF
D: .; size: few; J: TRBJ1-2; V: TRBV5-6; DNA: TGTGCCAGCAGTTCGGCCAGGGGATATGGCTACACCTTC; CDR3: CASSSARGYGYTF
D: .; size: many; J: TRBJ1-2; V: TRBV4-3; DNA: TGCGCCAGCAGCCAGGAGACGTGGGGCTACACCTTC; CDR3: CASSQETWGYTF
D: TRBD2; size: many; J: TRBJ2-1; V: TRBV6-6; DNA: TGTGCCAGCAGTTACTCGAGTGCTAGCGGGAGCCGCCACAATGAGCAGTTCTTC; CDR3: CASSYSSASGSRHNEQFF
D: TRBD1; size: .; J: TRBJ2-4; V: TRBV5-6; DNA: TGTGCCAGCAGCTGGGGACAGGCGAGTGTCATTCAGTACTTC; CDR3: CASSWGQASVIQYF
D: TRBD1; size: many; J: TRBJ1-4; V: TRBV2; DNA: TGTGCCAGCAGTGTTGGAGGGACAGGGAATGAAAAACTGTTTTTT; CDR3: CASSVGGTGNEKLFF
D: TRBD1; size: many; J: TRBJ2-5; V: TRBV19; DNA: TGTGCCAGTAGTATGGGACAGACCTTGGGCCAAGAGACCCAGTACTTC; CDR3: CASSMGQTLGQETQYF
D: .; size: few; J: TRBJ1-1; V: TRBV7-2; DNA: TGTGCCAGCAGCTTGGATTGGACAGCCAAGACTGAAGCTTTCTTT; CDR3: CASSLDWTAKTEAFF
D: TRBD2; size: many; J: TRBJ2-3; V: TRBV7-2; DNA: TGTGCCAGCAGCTCGGCGGTCGGGAGGGCCTTCACAGATACGCAGTATTTT; CDR3: CASSSAVGRAFTDTQYF
D: .; size: many; J: TRBJ2-2; V: TRBV27; DNA: TGTGCCAGCAGTACAAGGGCCGGGGAGCTGTTTTTT; CDR3: CASSTRAGELFF
D: TRBD1; size: many; J: TRBJ1-1; V: TRBV28; DNA: TGTGCCAGCAGTATAACAGGGGACCTGAACACTGAAGCTTTCTTT; CDR3: CASSITGDLNTEAFF
D: .; size: many; J: TRBJ2-5; V: TRBV7-9; DNA: TGTGCCAGCAGCTTTGGGACGGTACAAGAGACCCAGTACTTC; CDR3: CASSFGTVQETQYF
D: .; size: many; J: TRBJ1-3; V: TRBV30; DNA: TGTGCCTGGAGTGTACTTCCTCGGTCTGAAAACACCATATATTTT; CDR3: CAWSVLPRSENTIYF
D: .; size: .; J: TRBJ2-3; V: TRBV27; DNA: TGTGCCAGCAGTCCCGGCACAGATACGCAGTATTTT; CDR3: CASSPGTDTQYF
D: TRBD2; size: many; J: TRBJ2-3; V: TRBV20-1; DNA: TGCAGTGCTAGAGAGGTTGAGCGGGAGTTAGATACGCAGTATTTT; CDR3: CSAREVERELDTQYF
D: .; size: .; J: TRBJ2-7; V: TRBV7-4; DNA: TGTGCCAGCAGCTTAGGGACCTTCCCAATTGCTTACTGGGAGCAGTACTTC; CDR3: CASSLGTFPIAYWEQYF
D: .; size: many; J: TRBJ1-1; V: TRBV29-1; DNA: TGCAGCGTTCCGTTGGGCCCCGAAGCTTTCTTT; CDR3: CSVPLGPEAFF
D: .; size: few; J: TRBJ1-2; V: TRBV4-3; DNA: TGCGCCAGCAGCCAAGAGTCAGGGCTTGGCTACACCTTC; CDR3: CASSQESGLGYTF
D: .; size: few; J: TRBJ1-5; V: TRBV11-2; DNA: TGTGCCAGCAGCTCCGACAGTTGGAATCAGCCCCAGCATTTT; CDR3: CASSSDSWNQPQHF
D: .; size: few; J: TRBJ2-7; V: TRBV7-2; DNA: TGTGCCAGCAGCTTGACCCCATTCTTCCCCTACGAGCAGTACTTC; CDR3: CASSLTPFFPYEQYF
D: TRBD2; size: many; J: TRBJ2-3; V: TRBV7-2; DNA: TGTGCCAGCAGCTTAGGCCCGACTAGCGGGAGGGCCATAGATACGCAGTATTTT; CDR3: CASSLGPTSGRAIDTQYF
D: .; size: many; J: TRBJ1-2; V: TRBV12-3/TRBV12-4; DNA: TGTGCCAGCAGTTTACCGCCCGGCGTAGAGGATGGCTACACCTTC; CDR3: CASSLPPGVEDGYTF
D: .; size: few; J: TRBJ2-7; V: TRBV6-1; DNA: TGTGCCAGCAGTAAATATGGAGGGTCCCCCTACGAGCAGTACTTC; CDR3: CASSKYGGSPYEQYF
D: .; size: .; J: TRBJ2-7; V: TRBV19; DNA: TGTGCCAGTAGATACGGGAACGGCTACGAGCAGTACTTC; CDR3: CASRYGNGYEQYF
D: .; size: .; J: TRBJ2-3; V: TRBV4-3; DNA: TGCGCCAGCAGCCAAGCGTCGGCTAGCGCCTACACAGATACGCAGTATTTT; CDR3: CASSQASASAYTDTQYF
D: .; size: .; J: TRBJ2-5; V: TRBV7-7; DNA: TGTGCTAGCAGCCCACAGGGACAAGAGACCCAGTACTTC; CDR3: CASSPQGQETQYF
D: TRBD1; size: few; J: TRBJ1-1; V: TRBV28; DNA: TGTGCCAGCAGGTCGGGACAGGGAATGACTGAAGCTTTCTTT; CDR3: CASRSGQGMTEAFF
D: TRBD2; size: .; J: TRBJ2-7; V: TRBV28; DNA: TGTGCCAGCAGTCCCCGGATCCGGGAGGGCGAGCAGTACTTC; CDR3: CASSPRIREGEQYF